Listed here are 21 T cell receptor beta chains from one sample, sequenced in a study of patients and donors after allogeneic stem cell transplantation. TCRdb processed the RT-PCR reads anew with MiXCR; each CDR3 protein has one entry. Altogether about a million distinct CDR3 sequences are present, roughly 17% being singletons, with the ten largest covering 5.5% to 6.5%. The source material was blood, either unsorted or a sorted T cell fraction (not recorded which). The receptors were gathered from a human donor who was either an allogeneic HSCT recipient or a stem cell or donor lymphocyte infusion donor (not recorded which). It is not recorded whose cells these are; they may come from a transplant donor.

The genes are TRBV5-1 and TRBJ1-5; D is ambiguous. This CDR3 comprises 13 residues. Germline CDR1 and CDR2: SGHRS and YFSETQ. V was trimmed by 4 bases and J by 5 bases, leaving 10 bases between them. DNA for the CDR3: TGCGCCAGCAGCAATGTCGGGGATCAGCCCCAGCATTTT. Its protein product is CASSNVGDQPQHF.

This clonotype was picked up a small number of times. The chain has TRBV7-9 and TRBJ1-1; D call uncertain. Germline CDR1 reads SEHNR; CDR2 reads FQNEAQ (reference sequence). The CDR3 runs to 15 residues. Trimming shortened V by 5 bases and J by 4 bases, and 17 bases separated the two germline ends. The CDR3, as DNA: TGTGCCAGCAGCCCCTGGGGAGGCGGGAGCACTGAAGCTTTCTTT. This translates into CASSPWGGGSTEAFF. The full variable domain, its missing parts supplied by reference TRBV7-9 and TRBJ1-1, is DTGVSQNPRHKITKRGQNVTFRCDPISEHNRLYWYRQTLGQGPEFLTYFQNEAQLEKSRLLSDRFSAERPKGSFSTLEIQRTEQGDSAMYLCASSPWGGGSTEAFFGQGTRLTVV.

The V gene is TRBV6-1, the J gene TRBJ1-1; D remains ambiguous. The germline CDR1 and CDR2 sequences are MNHNS and SASEGT. The ends were cut back, 3 bases at V and 4 bases at J, with 12 bases in the middle. CDR3 size: 14 residues. The CDR3 nucleotides are TGTGCCAGCAGTGAGGAGGGTGTGGTCACTGAAGCTTTCTTT. It codes for CASSEEGVVTEAFF.

This clonotype was seen a few times. The chain carries TRBV9 and TRBJ2-2; D is unclear. Germline V gives CDR1 SGDLS, CDR2 YYNGEE. The ends were cut back, 4 bases at V and 1 base at J, with 17 bases in the middle. The CDR3 has 17 amino acids. The CDR3 region is CASSRTPSPGNTGELFF. The DNA of the CDR3 is TGTGCCAGCAGCCGGACCCCTTCTCCGGGGAACACCGGGGAGCTGTTTTTT.

There are a few counts of this clonotype. The chain couples TRBV7-9 to TRBJ1-1; D ambiguous. The CDR3 consists of 15 residues. Germline V lookup: CDR1 SEHNR, CDR2 FQNEAQ (reference sequence). Trimming removed 5 bases at V and 4 bases at J, with 17 bases between. The CDR3 region has the DNA TGTGCCAGCAGCATCGTCCCTGTTAGGTCCACTGAAGCTTTCTTT. Its protein product is CASSIVPVRSTEAFF.

This clonotype was counted at least ten times. One end of the junction does not line up with germline, which may come from a read error. This sequence joins TRBV5-1 and TRBJ2-1; 8 bases are a match to TRBD1. Germline V gene data show CDR1 as SGHRS and CDR2 as YFSETQ. The CDR3 loop spans 14 amino acids. The CDR3 loop is CASSLGQGYNEQFF. The DNA of the CDR3 is TGTGCCAGCAGCCTTGGACAGGGCTACAATGAGCAGTTCTTC.

This clonotype appeared a few times. The genes are TRBV9 and TRBJ2-3; D could derive from TRBD1 or TRBD2 (5 bases each). CDR3 length: 14 amino acids. V shed 5 bases and J shed 4 bases, with 14 bases lying between them. CDR1 is SGDLS, CDR2 YYNGEE, per germline. CDR3 nucleotides: TGTGCCAGCAGTCTTTGGGGGTTCGCAGATACGCAGTATTTT. Translating gives CASSLWGFADTQYF.

The table lists this clonotype with a few counts. The chain recombines TRBV12-3 or TRBV12-4 with TRBJ1-5; 9 nucleotides match TRBD1. The CDR3 runs to 16 residues. Trimming cost V 5 bases and J 5 bases; bases outside gene matches: 10. CDR3 nucleotide sequence: TGTGCCAGCAGTGTTTTAACAGGGGGCGGGGATCAGCCCCAGCATTTT. Encoded protein: CASSVLTGGGDQPQHF.

The sample holds many counts of this clonotype. The chain recombines TRBV4-3 with TRBJ1-3; D is undetermined. The CDR3 runs 14 residues. CDR1 LGHNA and CDR2 YSLEER come from the germline V gene. V lost 0 bases, J lost 4 bases, and 7 bases lay in between. The CDR3 DNA is TGCGCCAGCAGCCAAGACAGCTCAGGAAACACCATATATTTT. Encoded protein: CASSQDSSGNTIYF.

The chain couples TRBV5-1 to TRBJ2-5; TRBD2 agrees at 7 bases. The CDR3 totals 13 residues. With V trimmed by 4 bases and J by 3 bases, 3 bases remained unmatched. CDR1 and CDR2 from the germline V gene are SGHRS and YFSETQ. The CDR3 DNA sequence: TGCGCCAGCAGCACCCGGGGGGAAGAGACCCAGTACTTC. It codes for CASSTRGEETQYF.

This chain connects TRBV27 to TRBJ2-1; D is uncertain. The V and J ends lost 4 bases and 3 bases respectively, with 19 bases between them. This CDR3 spans 17 amino acids. Germline V gene sequence: CDR1 MNHEY, CDR2 SMNVEV (reference sequence). CDR3 in DNA: TGTGCCAGCAGTTCCCCGGGCCCGTCACTTCACTACAATGAGCAGTTCTTC. Amino acids: CASSSPGPSLHYNEQFF.

The chain links TRBV5-1 to TRBJ2-7; TRBD1 matches 9 bases. CDR1 and CDR2 from the germline V gene are SGHRS and YFSETQ. Germline trimming cut 2 bases from V and 2 bases from J; bases unmatched to any gene: 11. This CDR3 region has 17 residues. This chain's CDR3 is CASSFAGLGTGTYEQYF. In DNA, the CDR3 is TGCGCCAGCAGCTTTGCTGGACTCGGGACAGGGACCTACGAGCAGTACTTC.

The chain joins TRBV5-6 to TRBJ2-3; 7 bases line up with TRBD2. V shed 1 base and J 1 base; nucleotides not matched to a gene: 6. There are 16 residues in the CDR3. Per germline, CDR1 SGHDT and CDR2 YYEEEE. The CDR3 DNA reads TGTGCCAGCAGCTTGTTGAGCGGGGCGGGCACAGATACGCAGTATTTT. Its protein product is CASSLLSGAGTDTQYF.

This clonotype was recorded many times. One end of the junction fails to match germline, which may point to a read error. J is TRBJ2-5 and V is TRBV5-1; D might be TRBD1 or TRBD2, each matching 6 bases. The CDR3 runs to 13 residues. CDR1 SGHRS and CDR2 YFSETQ come from the germline V gene. CDR3 sequence reads: CASSLRRGETQYF. CDR3 coding DNA: TGTGCCAGCAGTTTAAGGAGGGGGGAGACCCAGTACTTC.

This clonotype was observed a handful of times. The chain recombines TRBV12-3 or TRBV12-4 with TRBJ2-7, with D possibly being TRBD1 or TRBD2 (5 bases each). This CDR3 region has 12 residues. V lost 3 bases, J lost 11 bases, and 14 bases lay in between. CDR3 nucleotides: TGTGCCAGCAGTTTGGGGTTTGGGACGGAGTACTTC. This codes for CASSLGFGTEYF.

This clonotype was found a few times. The chain has TRBV12-3 or TRBV12-4 and TRBJ1-3; 9 bases agree with TRBD1. This CDR3 has 18 amino acids. The junction had 10 bases not matched to a gene; V was cut back by 2 bases and J by 2 bases. In DNA, the CDR3 is TGTGCCAGCAGTTTAAGCCGGGACAGGGATCGAACTGGAAACACCATATATTTT. It yields the protein CASSLSRDRDRTGNTIYF.

This chain links TRBV18 with TRBJ1-3; TRBD1 might be the D (6 bases). V lost 4 bases and J 2 bases, leaving 9 bases between the germline ends. The CDR3 is 14 residues long. Germline lookup yields CDR1 KGHSH and CDR2 LQKENI. The CDR3 loop reads CASSQDSTGNTIYF. CDR3 in DNA: TGTGCCAGCTCACAGGACAGTACTGGAAACACCATATATTTT.

This clonotype was seen a handful of times. This chain joins TRBV9 and TRBJ2-1; possibly TRBD2 for D (7 bases). CDR1 is SGDLS and CDR2 is YYNGEE in the germline V gene. The CDR3 has 15 residues. The V and J ends lost 2 bases and 8 bases respectively, with 17 bases between them. The CDR3 nucleotides are TGTGCCAGCAGCGTTAGTTCGGGGGGCGGGGATGAGCAGTTCTTC. Translation: CASSVSSGGGDEQFF.

The V gene is TRBV9, the J gene TRBJ1-1; D not resolved. Germline V gives CDR1 SGDLS, CDR2 YYNGEE. The length of the CDR3 is 16 residues. Trimming left V 4 bases short and J 0 bases short, with 16 bases between. The CDR3 spells CASSPRPADMNTEAFF. The CDR3 nucleotides are TGTGCCAGCAGCCCCCGTCCGGCGGATATGAACACTGAAGCTTTCTTT.

This chain connects TRBV5-1 to TRBJ2-2; D tentatively reads TRBD1 or TRBD2 (5 bases each). CDR1 and CDR2 from the germline V gene are SGHRS and YFSETQ. This CDR3 region has 16 residues. V lost 1 base, J lost 5 bases, and 15 bases lay in between. CDR3 loop: CASSLPVSEGTGELFF. CDR3 DNA sequence: TGCGCCAGCAGCTTGCCCGTGAGCGAGGGGACCGGGGAGCTGTTTTTT.

This clonotype was picked up a small number of times. The chain links TRBV12-3 or TRBV12-4 to TRBJ2-1; D is unresolved. This CDR3 region has 12 residues. The V end lost 2 bases, the J end lost 10 bases, and 9 bases lay between the germline ends. DNA for the CDR3: TGTGCCAGCAGTTTAAGCCCCTTGGAGCAGTTCTTC. It encodes CASSLSPLEQFF.